A selection of T cell receptor beta chains follows, all from one sample in a study of vaccination effects on CD4 cells after COVID-19. Using immunoSEQ multiplex PCR, the repertoire was profiled, and TCRdb retains in-frame clones only, with some absent. The repertoire holds tens of thousands of clones, with about 78% as singletons. These receptors lack a known antigen. The starting material was CD4+ T cells from PBMCs cultured with SARS-CoV-2 spike peptides, obtained before COVID-19 vaccination. These TCRs come from a human donor who received a COVID-19 vaccine. Both conserved end residues are part of each CDR3. The order of the fields is V gene, D gene, clone size, J gene, CDR3 protein, CDR3 DNA. A D gene is named only where the DNA matches it firmly. Rows may omit the clone size; those that give it use once, few, many or a size class.

V gene: TRBV28
D gene: -
clone size: -
J gene: TRBJ2-2
CDR3 protein: CASGSPNTGELFF
CDR3 DNA: TGTGCCAGCGGGTCACCGAACACCGGGGAGCTGTTTTTT

V gene: TRBV12-5
D gene: -
clone size: -
J gene: TRBJ1-6
CDR3 protein: CASGLNMRSPLHF
CDR3 DNA: TGTGCTAGTGGACTCAACATGCGTTCACCCCTCCACTTT

V gene: TRBV6-5
D gene: -
clone size: -
J gene: TRBJ1-6
CDR3 protein: CASSYSRVQNSPLHF
CDR3 DNA: TGTGCCAGCAGTTACTCACGAGTTCAAAATTCACCCCTCCACTTT

V gene: TRBV28
D gene: -
clone size: -
J gene: TRBJ2-6
CDR3 protein: CASSLFARASSGANVLTF
CDR3 DNA: TGTGCCAGCAGTTTATTCGCCAGGGCGAGCTCTGGGGCCAACGTCCTGACTTTC

V gene: TRBV7-9
D gene: TRBD1
clone size: -
J gene: TRBJ1-4
CDR3 protein: CASSLQGAEEKLFF
CDR3 DNA: TGTGCCAGCAGCTTACAGGGGGCGGAAGAAAAACTGTTTTTT

V gene: TRBV7-9
D gene: -
clone size: -
J gene: TRBJ2-3
CDR3 protein: CASSLRDGRTDTQYF
CDR3 DNA: TGTGCCAGCAGCTTAAGGGACGGTCGCACAGATACGCAGTATTTT

V gene: TRBV4-2
D gene: -
clone size: few
J gene: TRBJ1-4
CDR3 protein: CASSHPRGGVNEKLFF
CDR3 DNA: TGTGCCAGCAGCCACCCCCGGGGAGGGGTAAACGAAAAACTGTTTTTT

V gene: TRBV30
D gene: -
clone size: -
J gene: TRBJ1-1
CDR3 protein: CAWRRQLNTEAFF
CDR3 DNA: TGTGCCTGGAGGCGACAGCTGAACACTGAAGCTTTCTTT

V gene: TRBV29-1
D gene: TRBD2
clone size: -
J gene: TRBJ2-1
CDR3 protein: CSVRGANREQFF
CDR3 DNA: TGCAGCGTGCGGGGGGCCAACAGAGAGCAGTTCTTC

V gene: TRBV19
D gene: -
clone size: -
J gene: TRBJ1-6
CDR3 protein: CASSRRGDSYNSPLHF
CDR3 DNA: TGTGCCAGTAGCCGGAGAGGGGACTCCTATAATTCACCCCTCCACTTT

V gene: TRBV7-2
D gene: -
clone size: -
J gene: TRBJ1-3
CDR3 protein: CASSPGSFSGNTIYF
CDR3 DNA: TGTGCCAGCAGCCCCGGGTCCTTCTCTGGAAACACCATATATTTT

V gene: TRBV28
D gene: TRBD1
clone size: once
J gene: TRBJ2-6
CDR3 protein: CASSPAPGQGSSGANVLTF
CDR3 DNA: TGTGCCAGCAGTCCAGCCCCGGGACAGGGGTCCTCTGGGGCCAACGTCCTGACTTTC

V gene: TRBV3-1/TRBV3-2
D gene: TRBD1
clone size: once
J gene: TRBJ1-2
CDR3 protein: CASSRDRGFDGYTF
CDR3 DNA: TGTGCCAGCAGTCGGGACAGGGGGTTCGATGGCTACACCTTC

V gene: TRBV24-1
D gene: -
clone size: -
J gene: TRBJ1-2
CDR3 protein: CATSDRRGHGYTF
CDR3 DNA: TGTGCCACCAGTGACCGTCGGGGTCATGGCTACACCTTC

V gene: TRBV4-3
D gene: -
clone size: -
J gene: TRBJ1-2
CDR3 protein: CASSQELNYGYTF
CDR3 DNA: TGCGCCAGCAGCCAAGAACTGAACTATGGCTACACCTTC

V gene: TRBV18
D gene: -
clone size: few
J gene: TRBJ1-5
CDR3 protein: CASSPPGIRLQPQHF
CDR3 DNA: TGTGCCAGCTCACCACCGGGAATTAGATTGCAGCCCCAGCATTTT

V gene: TRBV19
D gene: TRBD1
clone size: once
J gene: TRBJ1-1
CDR3 protein: CASTWDRGHTEAFF
CDR3 DNA: TGTGCCAGTACTTGGGACAGGGGGCACACTGAAGCTTTCTTT

V gene: TRBV18
D gene: TRBD1
clone size: -
J gene: TRBJ2-2
CDR3 protein: CASSTRDRGSGELFF
CDR3 DNA: TGTGCCAGCTCAACGAGGGACAGGGGGTCCGGGGAGCTGTTTTTT

V gene: TRBV18
D gene: TRBD1
clone size: -
J gene: TRBJ1-2
CDR3 protein: CASSPPTGEGYTF
CDR3 DNA: TGTGCCAGCTCACCACCGACAGGGGAAGGCTACACCTTC

V gene: TRBV4-3
D gene: -
clone size: -
J gene: TRBJ1-4
CDR3 protein: CASSQEGTTEKLFF
CDR3 DNA: TGCGCCAGCAGCCAAGAAGGGACAACTGAAAAACTGTTTTTT

V gene: TRBV13
D gene: -
clone size: -
J gene: TRBJ2-3
CDR3 protein: CASTLGGQDLFQRTQYF
CDR3 DNA: TGTGCCAGCACCCTCGGTGGGCAAGATCTTTTCCAGAGGACGCAGTATTTT